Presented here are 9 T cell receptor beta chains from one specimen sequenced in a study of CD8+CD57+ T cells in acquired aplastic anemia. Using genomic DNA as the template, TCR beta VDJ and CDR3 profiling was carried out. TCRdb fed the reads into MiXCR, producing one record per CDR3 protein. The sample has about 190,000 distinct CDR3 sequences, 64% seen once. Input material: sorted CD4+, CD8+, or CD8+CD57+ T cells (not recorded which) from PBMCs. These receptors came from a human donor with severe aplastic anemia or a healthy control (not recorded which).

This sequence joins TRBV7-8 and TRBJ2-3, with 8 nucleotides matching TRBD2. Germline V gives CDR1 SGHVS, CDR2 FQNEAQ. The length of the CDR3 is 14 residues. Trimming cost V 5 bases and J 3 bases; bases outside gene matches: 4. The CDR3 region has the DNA TGTGCCAGCAGCCCGATAGCGGGAACAGATACGCAGTATTTT. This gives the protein CASSPIAGTDTQYF.

The CDR3 sequence: CATSRGGLAGGRNIQYF. CDR3 DNA: TGTGCCACCAGCAGAGGGGGACTAGCGGGGGGTCGGAACATTCAGTACTTC. The rearrangement joins TRBV15 to TRBJ2-4; 15 positions agree with TRBD2. The CDR3 length is 17 residues. V lost 1 base to trimming and J lost 7 bases; unmatched junction nucleotides: 5. The germline V gene encodes CDR1 LNHNV and CDR2 YYDKDF (reference sequence).

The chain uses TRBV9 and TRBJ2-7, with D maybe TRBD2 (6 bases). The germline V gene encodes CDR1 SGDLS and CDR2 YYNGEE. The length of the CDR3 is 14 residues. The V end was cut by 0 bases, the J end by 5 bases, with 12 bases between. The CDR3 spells CASSVELATHEQYF. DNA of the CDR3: TGTGCCAGCAGCGTAGAGCTAGCGACCCACGAGCAGTACTTC.

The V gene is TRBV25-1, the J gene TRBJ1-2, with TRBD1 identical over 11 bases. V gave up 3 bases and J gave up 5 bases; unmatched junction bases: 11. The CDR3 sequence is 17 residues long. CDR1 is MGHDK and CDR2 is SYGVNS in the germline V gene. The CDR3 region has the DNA TGTGCCAGCAGTGATCAGGCGATCGGGACAGGGGGTTATGGCTACACCTTC. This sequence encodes CASSDQAIGTGGYGYTF.

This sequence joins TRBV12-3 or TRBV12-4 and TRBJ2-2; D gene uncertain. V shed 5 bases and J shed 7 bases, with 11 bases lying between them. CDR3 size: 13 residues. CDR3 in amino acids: CASSGNLIGELFF. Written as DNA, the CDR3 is TGTGCCAGCAGTGGTAACCTGATCGGGGAGCTGTTTTTT.

CDR3 coding DNA: TGTGCCAGCTTGTTCGTCGAGAGTGGCTACACCTTC. This gives the protein CASLFVESGYTF. The V and J genes are TRBV2 and TRBJ1-2; D is uncertain. Trimming shortened V by 8 bases and J by 7 bases, and 14 bases separated the two germline ends. CDR1 SNHLY and CDR2 FYNNEI come from the germline V gene. The CDR3 sequence is 12 residues long.

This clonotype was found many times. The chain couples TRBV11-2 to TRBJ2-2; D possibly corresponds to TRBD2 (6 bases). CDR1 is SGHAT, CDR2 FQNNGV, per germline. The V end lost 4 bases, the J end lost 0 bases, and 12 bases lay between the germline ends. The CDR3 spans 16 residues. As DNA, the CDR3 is TGTGCCAGCAGCTCCCCTGCGGGACCGAACACCGGGGAGCTGTTTTTT. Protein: CASSSPAGPNTGELFF.

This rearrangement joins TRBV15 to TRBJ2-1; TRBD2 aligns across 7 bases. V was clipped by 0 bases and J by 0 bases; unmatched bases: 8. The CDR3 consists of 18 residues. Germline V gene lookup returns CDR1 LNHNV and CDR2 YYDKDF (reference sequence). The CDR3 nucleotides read TGTGCCACCAGCAGAGATTCTTTCGGGGGGAGCTCCTACAATGAGCAGTTCTTC. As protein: CATSRDSFGGSSYNEQFF.

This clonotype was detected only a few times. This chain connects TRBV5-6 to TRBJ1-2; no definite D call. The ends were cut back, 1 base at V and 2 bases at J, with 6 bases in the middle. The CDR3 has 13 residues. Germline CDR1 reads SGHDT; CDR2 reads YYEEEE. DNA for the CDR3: TGTGCCAGCAGCTTGCCAGCCAACTATGGCTACACCTTC. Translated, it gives CASSLPANYGYTF.